Listed below are T cell receptor beta chains from one sample, sequenced in a study of blood T cell repertoires in COVID-19. Sequencing used immunoSEQ multiplex PCR; TCRdb keeps in-frame clones, though not all of them. Of 200,000 to 250,000 clones in the sample, 85% to 90% were seen once. Sample: peripheral blood. The receptors were sampled from a man older than 75 with acute or convalescent COVID-19. Each CDR3 is given with its conserved first and last residue. D genes are given only for firm matches. For some rows the clone size is stated as once, few or many, or as a class when expanded; others skip it.

cdr3_aa cdr3_nt d_call clone_size j_call v_call cdr3_length
CASSPTGRLTGQPQHF TGTGCCAGTAGTCCCACAGGGCGGTTGACGGGTCAGCCCCAGCATTTT - once TRBJ1-5 TRBV19 16
CASSHRGYNEQFF TGTGCCAGCAGTCATCGCGGGTACAATGAGCAGTTCTTC - - TRBJ2-1 TRBV11-3 13
CASSFDGTNSPLHF TGTGCCAGCAGCTTCGACGGGACAAATTCACCCCTCCACTTT - - TRBJ1-6 TRBV7-3 14
CASIGQGEKLFF TGTGCCAGTATTGGACAGGGCGAAAAACTGTTTTTT TRBD1 - TRBJ1-4 TRBV19 12
CASSLIGQVDYGYTF TGTGCCAGCAGCTTAATCGGCCAGGTGGACTATGGCTACACCTTC - - TRBJ1-2 TRBV11-2 15
CASTPGGRGYEQYF TGTGCCAGCACCCCCGGCGGCAGGGGCTACGAGCAGTACTTC - - TRBJ2-7 TRBV28 14
CASSLNAKQTQYF TGTGCCAGCAGCTTAAATGCTAAGCAGACCCAGTACTTC - - TRBJ2-5 TRBV11-2 13
CASSLGGRSYNEQFF TGTGCCAGCAGCTTAGGCGGGCGCTCCTACAATGAGCAGTTCTTC - - TRBJ2-1 TRBV7-8 15
CASPPGTSRPSSYNEQFF TGTGCCTCACCCCCAGGGACTAGCCGGCCTAGCTCCTACAATGAGCAGTTCTTC TRBD2 - TRBJ2-1 TRBV28 18
CASSQESRTVSYEQYF TGCGCCAGCAGCCAAGAATCGAGGACAGTCTCCTACGAGCAGTACTTC - - TRBJ2-7 TRBV4-1 16
CASSSIPPGQMYNSPLHF TGTGCCAGCAGTTCCATCCCACCGGGACAGATGTATAATTCACCCCTCCACTTT TRBD1 - TRBJ1-6 TRBV6-2/TRBV6-3 18